The 2 T cell receptor beta chains presented below share a single source sample, sequenced in a study of blood T cell repertoires in COVID-19. TCRdb's copy holds only in-frame clones and misses some; the assay was immunoSEQ multiplex PCR. Altogether about 400,000 clones are present, approximately 86% being singletons, with the ten largest covering roughly 7.1%. Sequencing used peripheral blood. The receptors were gathered from a woman in her fifties or sixties with COVID-19, enrolled during active disease.

The J gene is TRBJ2-5, the V gene TRBV7-2; 8 bases line up with TRBD2. Germline V gives CDR1 SGHTA, CDR2 FQGNSA. The J segment lost 0 bases and the V segment lost 2 bases, leaving 2 bases of the junction unmatched. The CDR3 has 15 amino acids. CDR3 coding DNA: TGTGCCAGCAGCTTAAGGCGGGGGGACCAAGAGACCCAGTACTTC. Protein product: CASSLRRGDQETQYF.

The chain recombines TRBV5-6 with TRBJ2-7; 10 bases match TRBD2. Germline-derived CDR1 and CDR2 are SGHDT and YYEEEE. J was trimmed by 3 bases and V by 7 bases; bases with no gene match: 10. This CDR3 comprises 15 residues. The CDR3 protein is CASGLSGGAHYEQYF. The DNA of the CDR3 is TGTGCCAGCGGTTTAAGCGGGGGGGCCCACTACGAGCAGTACTTC.